The TCR beta chain under discussion was sequenced for a study of T cell repertoires in cytomegalovirus infection. Points from the study as a whole: What dominated the ex vivo response were HLA-C-restricted CMV-specific TCR beta clonotypes.

TCRdb recomputed calls from the reads with MiXCR, one row per CDR3 protein. This table holds some 350,000 distinct CDR3 sequences, about a sixth found once. As for this clonotype: What it recognizes is unknown.

The sample taken for sequencing was PBMCs. The clonotype originates from a human donor in good health (CMV status not recorded). Some clones in this sample may be carry-over from other donors' samples.

CDR3 protein: CASSTRVDTEAFF. The CDR3 DNA reads as TGTGCCAGTAGTACTAGAGTCGACACTGAAGCTTTCTTT. This chain joins TRBV19 and TRBJ1-1; D call uncertain. The V and J ends lost 4 bases and 3 bases respectively, with 9 bases between them. The CDR3 runs 13 residues. Looked up from germline, CDR1 is LNHDA and CDR2 is SQIVND (reference sequence).